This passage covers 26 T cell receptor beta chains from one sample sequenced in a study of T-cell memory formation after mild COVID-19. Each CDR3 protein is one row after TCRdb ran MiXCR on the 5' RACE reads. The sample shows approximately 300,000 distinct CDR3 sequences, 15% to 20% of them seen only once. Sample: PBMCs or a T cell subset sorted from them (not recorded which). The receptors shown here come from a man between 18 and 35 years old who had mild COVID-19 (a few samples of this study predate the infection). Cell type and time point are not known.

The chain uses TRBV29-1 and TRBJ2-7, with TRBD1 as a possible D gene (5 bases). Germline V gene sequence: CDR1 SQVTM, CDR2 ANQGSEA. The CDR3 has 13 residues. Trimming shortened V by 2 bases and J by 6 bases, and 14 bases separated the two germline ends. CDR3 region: CSVEQGSAVEQYF. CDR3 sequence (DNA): TGCAGCGTTGAACAGGGCAGCGCTGTCGAGCAGTACTTC.

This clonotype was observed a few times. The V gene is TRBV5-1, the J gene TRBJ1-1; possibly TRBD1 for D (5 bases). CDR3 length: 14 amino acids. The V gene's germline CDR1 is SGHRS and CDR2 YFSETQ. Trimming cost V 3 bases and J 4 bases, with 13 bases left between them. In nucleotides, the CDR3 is TGCGCCAGCAGCTCCCCGTCGGGGGGCACTGAAGCTTTCTTT. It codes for CASSSPSGGTEAFF.

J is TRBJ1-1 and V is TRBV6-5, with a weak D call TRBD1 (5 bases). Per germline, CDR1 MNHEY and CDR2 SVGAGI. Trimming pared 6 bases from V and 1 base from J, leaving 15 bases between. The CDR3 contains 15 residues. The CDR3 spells CASRDSGTENTEAFF. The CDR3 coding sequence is TGTGCCAGCAGAGACTCGGGGACGGAGAACACTGAAGCTTTCTTT.

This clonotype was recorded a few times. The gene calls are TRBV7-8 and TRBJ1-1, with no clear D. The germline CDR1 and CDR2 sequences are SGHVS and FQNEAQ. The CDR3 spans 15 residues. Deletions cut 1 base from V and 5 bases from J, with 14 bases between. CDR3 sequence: CASSLGLGLGTEAFF. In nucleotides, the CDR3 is TGTGCCAGCAGCTTAGGGTTGGGTTTAGGTACTGAAGCTTTCTTT.

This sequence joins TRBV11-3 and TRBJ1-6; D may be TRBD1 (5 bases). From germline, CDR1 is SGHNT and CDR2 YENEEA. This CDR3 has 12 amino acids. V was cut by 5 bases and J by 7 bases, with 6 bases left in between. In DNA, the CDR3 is TGTGCCAGCAGCGACAGAAATTCACCCCTCCACTTT. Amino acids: CASSDRNSPLHF.

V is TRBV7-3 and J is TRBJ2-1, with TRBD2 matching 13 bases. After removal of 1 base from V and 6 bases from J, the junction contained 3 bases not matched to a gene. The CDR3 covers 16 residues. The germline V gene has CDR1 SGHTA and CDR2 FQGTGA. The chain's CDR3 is CASSLIGLAGVNEQFF. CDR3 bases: TGTGCCAGCAGCTTAATAGGACTAGCGGGGGTCAATGAGCAGTTCTTC.

The CDR3 protein is CASSLSRHYEQYF. The CDR3 nucleotides are TGTGCCAGCAGCTTATCTCGGCACTACGAGCAGTACTTC. V and J are TRBV7-6 and TRBJ2-7; no definite D call. The CDR3 spans 13 residues. Between the trimmed V and J ends, which lost 2 bases and 3 bases, there was a span of 8 bases. The germline V gene has CDR1 SGHVS and CDR2 FNYEAQ.

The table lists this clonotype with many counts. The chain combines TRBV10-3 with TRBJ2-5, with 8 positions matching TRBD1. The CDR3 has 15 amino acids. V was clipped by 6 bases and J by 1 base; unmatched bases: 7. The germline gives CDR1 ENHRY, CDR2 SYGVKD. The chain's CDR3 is CAISWTGNPQETQYF. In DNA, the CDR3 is TGTGCCATCAGCTGGACAGGGAACCCCCAAGAGACCCAGTACTTC.

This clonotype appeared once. CDR3: CASSIATTDTQYF. In DNA, the CDR3 is TGTGCCAGTAGTATAGCGACCACAGATACGCAGTATTTT. V gene TRBV19 combines with J gene TRBJ2-3, with no clear D. The V end was cut by 1 base, the J end by 2 bases, with 4 bases between. CDR3 length equals 13 residues. The germline gives CDR1 LNHDA, CDR2 SQIVND (reference sequence).

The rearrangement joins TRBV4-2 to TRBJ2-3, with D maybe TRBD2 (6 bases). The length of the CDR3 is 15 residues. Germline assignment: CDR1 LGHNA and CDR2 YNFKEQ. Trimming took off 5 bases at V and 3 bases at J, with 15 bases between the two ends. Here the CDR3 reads CASSSRGGWTDTQYF. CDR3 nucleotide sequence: TGTGCCAGCAGCAGTCGGGGAGGCTGGACAGATACGCAGTATTTT.

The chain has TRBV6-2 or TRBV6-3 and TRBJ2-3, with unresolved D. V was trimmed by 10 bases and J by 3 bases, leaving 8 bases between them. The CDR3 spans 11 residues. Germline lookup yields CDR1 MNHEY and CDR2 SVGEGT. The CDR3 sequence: CAIQTTDTQYF. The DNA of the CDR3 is TGTGCCATCCAAACTACAGATACGCAGTATTTT.

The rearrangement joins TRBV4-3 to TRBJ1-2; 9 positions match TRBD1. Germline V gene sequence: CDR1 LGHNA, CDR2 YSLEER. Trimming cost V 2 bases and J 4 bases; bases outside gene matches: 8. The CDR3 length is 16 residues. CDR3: CASSQTPGQGVYGYTF. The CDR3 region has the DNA TGCGCCAGCAGCCAAACTCCGGGACAGGGCGTCTATGGCTACACCTTC.

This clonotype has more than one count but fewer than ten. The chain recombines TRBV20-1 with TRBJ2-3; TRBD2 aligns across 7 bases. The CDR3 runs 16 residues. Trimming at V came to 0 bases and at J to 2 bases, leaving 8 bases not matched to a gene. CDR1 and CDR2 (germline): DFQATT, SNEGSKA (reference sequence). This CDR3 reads CSARDRRAGFTDTQYF. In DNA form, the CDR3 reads TGCAGTGCTAGAGATCGCAGAGCGGGGTTCACAGATACGCAGTATTTT.

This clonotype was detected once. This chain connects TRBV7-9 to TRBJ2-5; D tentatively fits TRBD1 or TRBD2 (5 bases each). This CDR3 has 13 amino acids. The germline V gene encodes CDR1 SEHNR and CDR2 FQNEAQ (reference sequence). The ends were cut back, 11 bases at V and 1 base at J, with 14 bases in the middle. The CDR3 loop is CALGASLQETQYF. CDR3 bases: TGTGCCCTCGGGGCTAGTCTCCAAGAGACCCAGTACTTC.

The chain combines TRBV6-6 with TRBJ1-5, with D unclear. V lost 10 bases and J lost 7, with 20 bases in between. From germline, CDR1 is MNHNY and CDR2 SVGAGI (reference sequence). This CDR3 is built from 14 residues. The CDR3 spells CATTGSPSLQPQHF. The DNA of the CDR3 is TGTGCCACCACGGGTAGTCCAAGTTTGCAGCCCCAGCATTTT.

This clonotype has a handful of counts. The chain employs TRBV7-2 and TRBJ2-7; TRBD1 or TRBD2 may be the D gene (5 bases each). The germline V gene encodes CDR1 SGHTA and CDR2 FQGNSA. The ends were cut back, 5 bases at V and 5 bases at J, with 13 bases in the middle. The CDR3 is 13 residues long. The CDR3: CASSVRRGHEQYF. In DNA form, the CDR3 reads TGTGCCAGCAGCGTCCGTCGGGGCCACGAGCAGTACTTC. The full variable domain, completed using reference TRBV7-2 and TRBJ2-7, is GAGVSQSPSNKVTEKGKDVELRCDPISGHTALYWYRQSLGQGLEFLIYFQGNSAPDKSGLPSDRFSAERTGGSVSTLTIQRTQQEDSAVYLCASSVRRGHEQYFGPGTRLTVT.

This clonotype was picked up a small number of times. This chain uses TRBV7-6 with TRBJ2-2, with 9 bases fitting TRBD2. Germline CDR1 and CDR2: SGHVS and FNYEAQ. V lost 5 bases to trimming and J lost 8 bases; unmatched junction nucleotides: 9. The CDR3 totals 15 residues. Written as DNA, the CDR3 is TGTGCCAGCAGCCCACGGACTAGCGTCATGGGGGAGCTGTTTTTT. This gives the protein CASSPRTSVMGELFF.

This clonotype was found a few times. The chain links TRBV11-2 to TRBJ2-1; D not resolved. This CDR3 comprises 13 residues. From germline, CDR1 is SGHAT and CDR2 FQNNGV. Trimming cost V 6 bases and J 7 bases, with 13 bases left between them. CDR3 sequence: CASSLSRENEQFF. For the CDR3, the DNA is TGTGCCAGCAGTCTATCCCGAGAGAATGAGCAGTTCTTC.

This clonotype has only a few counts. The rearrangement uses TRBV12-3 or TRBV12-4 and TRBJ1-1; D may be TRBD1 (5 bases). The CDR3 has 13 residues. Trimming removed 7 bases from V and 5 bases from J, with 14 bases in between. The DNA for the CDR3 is TGTGCCAGCATCCTAGGGTGGGGGACTGAAGCTTTCTTT. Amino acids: CASILGWGTEAFF.

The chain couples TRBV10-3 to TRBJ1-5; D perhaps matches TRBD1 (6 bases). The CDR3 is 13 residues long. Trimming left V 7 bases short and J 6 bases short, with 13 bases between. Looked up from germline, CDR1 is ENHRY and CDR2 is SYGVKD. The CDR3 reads CAITRGGGQPQHF. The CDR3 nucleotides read TGTGCCATCACCAGGGGCGGAGGTCAGCCCCAGCATTTT.

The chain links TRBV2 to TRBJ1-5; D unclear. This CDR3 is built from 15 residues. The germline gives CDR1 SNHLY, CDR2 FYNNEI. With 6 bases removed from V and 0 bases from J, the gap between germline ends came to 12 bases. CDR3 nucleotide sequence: TGTGCCAGCAGCGGTCTTGGGATTAGCAATCAGCCCCAGCATTTT. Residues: CASSGLGISNQPQHF. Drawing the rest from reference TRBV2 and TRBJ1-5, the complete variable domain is EPEVTQTPSHQVTQMGQEVILRCVPISNHLYFYWYRQILGQKVEFLVSFYNNEISEKSEIFDDQFSVERPDGSNFTLKIRSTKLEDSAMYFCASSGLGISNQPQHFGDGTRLSIL.

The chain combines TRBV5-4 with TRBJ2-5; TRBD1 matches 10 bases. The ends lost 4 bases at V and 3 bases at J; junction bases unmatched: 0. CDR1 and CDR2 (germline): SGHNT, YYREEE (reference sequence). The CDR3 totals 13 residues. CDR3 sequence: CASSGTGEETQYF. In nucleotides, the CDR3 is TGTGCCAGCAGCGGGACAGGGGAAGAGACCCAGTACTTC. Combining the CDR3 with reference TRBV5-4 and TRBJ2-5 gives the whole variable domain ETGVTQSPTHLIKTRGQQVTLRCSSQSGHNTVSWYQQALGQGPQFIFQYYREEENGRGNFPPRFSGLQFPNYSSELNVNALELDDSALYLCASSGTGEETQYFGPGTRLLVL.

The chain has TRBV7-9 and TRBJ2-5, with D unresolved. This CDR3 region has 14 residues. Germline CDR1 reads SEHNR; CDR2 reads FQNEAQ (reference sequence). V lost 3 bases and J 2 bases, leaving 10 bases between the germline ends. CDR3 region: CASSFGPVQETQYF. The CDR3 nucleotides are TGTGCCAGCAGCTTTGGCCCGGTACAAGAGACCCAGTACTTC.

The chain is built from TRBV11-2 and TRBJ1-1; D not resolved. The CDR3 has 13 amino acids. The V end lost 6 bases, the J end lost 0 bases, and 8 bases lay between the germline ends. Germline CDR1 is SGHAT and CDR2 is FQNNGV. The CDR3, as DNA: TGTGCCAGCAGTGTGCAGCTGAACACTGAAGCTTTCTTT. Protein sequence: CASSVQLNTEAFF.

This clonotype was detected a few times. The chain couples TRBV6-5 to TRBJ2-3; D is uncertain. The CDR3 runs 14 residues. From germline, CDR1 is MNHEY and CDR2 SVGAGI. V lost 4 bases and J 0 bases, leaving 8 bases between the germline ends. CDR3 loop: CASSSFSSTDTQYF. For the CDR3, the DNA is TGTGCCAGCAGTTCCTTCTCTAGCACAGATACGCAGTATTTT.

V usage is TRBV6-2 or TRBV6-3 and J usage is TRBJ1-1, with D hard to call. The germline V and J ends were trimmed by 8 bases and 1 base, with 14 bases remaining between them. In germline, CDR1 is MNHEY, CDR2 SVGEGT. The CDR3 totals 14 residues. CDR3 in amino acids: CASGPTGGNTEAFF. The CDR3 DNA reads TGTGCCAGCGGACCCACGGGAGGGAACACTGAAGCTTTCTTT.